The 21 T cell receptor beta chains in this list originate from one sample, sequenced in a study of CD8 T cells in Susac syndrome (dated by TCRdb to between 2017 and 2020). The protocol used for the library was the immunoSEQ multiplex PCR assay. RNA was extracted using the RNeasy kit, and roughly 0.5 to 1 microgram was reverse transcribed with random hexamers. The public reads were quality trimmed at Q25 with fastp and then assembled into clones with MiXCR by TCRdb, keeping productive beta chains. All rows with the same CDR3 protein become a single entry with the most common DNA and genes. The sample yields around 20,000 distinct CDR3 sequences; approximately 95% were counted once. The biggest ten clones account for approximately 0.23% of the sample. Sequencing was done on a sample of CD8+ T cells from PBMCs. These receptors were collected from a human donor in good health.

The chain combines TRBV29-1 with TRBJ2-7, with D perhaps TRBD2 (6 bases). Germline V gives CDR1 SQVTM, CDR2 ANQGSEA. The CDR3 is 15 amino acids. Trimming shortened V by 2 bases and J by 1 base, and 15 bases separated the two germline ends. For the CDR3, the DNA is TGCAGCGTTGAAACTTCGGGAGCGGTTTCCTACGAGCAGTACTTC. Amino acids: CSVETSGAVSYEQYF.

V and J are TRBV5-1 and TRBJ1-2; possible D gene TRBD1, 6 bases. The CDR3 is made up of 13 amino acids. Germline V gene lookup returns CDR1 SGHRS and CDR2 YFSETQ. With 5 bases removed from V and 6 bases from J, the gap between germline ends came to 14 bases. CDR3 DNA: TGCGCCAGCAGTCAGGGGCCCCCGGATGGCTACACCTTC. The encoded protein is CASSQGPPDGYTF.

This clonotype was recorded once. The CDR3 loop reads CASSLDGTSWGTTGELFF. The CDR3 DNA follows: TGTGCCAGCAGCTTAGATGGAACAAGCTGGGGTACCACCGGGGAGCTGTTTTTT. This chain joins TRBV11-2 and TRBJ2-2; D is undetermined. The CDR3 is 18 amino acids. The germline gives CDR1 SGHAT, CDR2 FQNNGV. Trimming left V 0 bases short and J 4 bases short, with 18 bases between.

This clonotype has just one count. The chain couples TRBV6-1 to TRBJ2-5, with D unclear. Per the germline V gene, CDR1 is MNHNS and CDR2 is SASEGT. V was clipped by 2 bases and J by 5 bases, with 9 bases between them. The CDR3 is 13 residues long. The CDR3 is CASSEILVETQYF. In nucleotides, the CDR3 is TGTGCCAGCAGTGAAATCTTGGTGGAGACCCAGTACTTC.

The V call is TRBV11-2, the J call TRBJ2-1; D gene unclear. The V gene lost 0 bases and the J gene lost 10 bases, with 10 bases spanning the gap. Germline V gene data show CDR1 as SGHAT and CDR2 as FQNNGV. The CDR3 runs to 13 residues. The DNA for the CDR3 is TGTGCCAGCAGCTTAGAAACCCCTACCGAGCAGTTCTTC. Translated, it gives CASSLETPTEQFF.

The chain links TRBV19 to TRBJ2-1, with 12 bases fitting TRBD2. CDR1 LNHDA and CDR2 SQIVND come from the germline V gene (reference sequence). This CDR3 has 16 residues. Trimming removed 5 bases from V and 7 bases from J; junction bases left unmatched: 9. CDR3 bases: TGTGCCAGTAGTGATGGACTAGCGGGATTCTATAATGAGCAGTTCTTC. It encodes CASSDGLAGFYNEQFF. The full variable domain, rest sourced from reference TRBV19 and TRBJ2-1, is DGGITQSPKYLFRKEGQNVTLSCEQNLNHDAMYWYRQDPGQGLRLIYYSQIVNDFQKGDIAEGYSVSREKKESFPLTVTSAQKNPTAFYLCASSDGLAGFYNEQFFGPGTRLTVL.

The chain recombines TRBV18 with TRBJ2-3; 7 bases align to TRBD1. Germline CDR1 and CDR2: KGHSH and LQKENI. J was trimmed by 2 bases and V by 0 bases; bases with no gene match: 14. The CDR3 extends over 19 amino acids. The CDR3 protein is CASSPPTSLGTEFTDTQYF. The CDR3 nucleotides are TGTGCCAGCTCACCACCTACATCTCTTGGGACAGAGTTCACAGATACGCAGTATTTT.

V usage is TRBV14 and J usage is TRBJ2-1, with 10 bases lining up with TRBD2. The CDR3 runs to 15 residues. Germline CDR1 SGHDN, CDR2 FVKESK. V lost 2 bases and J lost 7; bases outside the gene matches: 5. The CDR3 DNA is TGTGCCAGCAGCCAAACGACTAGCGGGTGGAATGAGCAGTTCTTC. As protein: CASSQTTSGWNEQFF.

The chain links TRBV2 to TRBJ2-5; D unclear. Germline V gene data show CDR1 as SNHLY and CDR2 as FYNNEI. Trimming pared 7 bases from V and 5 bases from J, leaving 17 bases between. The CDR3 length is 14 residues. The CDR3 DNA sequence: TGTGCCAGCAAGTCGATAGAGGTGGGGGAGACCCAGTACTTC. This translates into CASKSIEVGETQYF.

The gene calls are TRBV11-2 and TRBJ2-1, with D perhaps matching TRBD1 (6 bases). V dropped 7 bases and J dropped 5 bases, with 15 bases sitting between them. There are 14 residues in the CDR3. Germline CDR1 and CDR2: SGHAT and FQNNGV. The CDR3 is CASTWQGSHNEQFF. CDR3 sequence (DNA): TGTGCCAGCACCTGGCAGGGGTCGCACAATGAGCAGTTCTTC.

In this sample, this clonotype turned up once. The chain carries TRBV6-1 and TRBJ2-7; the match to TRBD2 covers 9 bases. The CDR3 length is 15 residues. The germline V gene has CDR1 MNHNS and CDR2 SASEGT. V lost 2 bases, J lost 3 bases, and 5 bases stayed unmatched. CDR3 in DNA: TGTGCCAGCAGTGAAAAAGGGACTAGCTACTACGAGCAGTACTTC. The encoded protein is CASSEKGTSYYEQYF.

The chain uses TRBV7-9 and TRBJ2-1; D tentatively reads TRBD1 or TRBD2 (5 bases each). This CDR3 spans 17 amino acids. V lost 0 bases to trimming and J lost 16 bases, with 28 bases between them. Germline lookup yields CDR1 SEHNR and CDR2 FQNEAQ (reference sequence). The CDR3 reads CASSLAGDALYYNERFF. CDR3 in DNA: TGTGCCAGCAGCTTAGCGGGGGACGCCCTATACTACAATGAGCGTTTCTTC.

V gene TRBV7-9 combines with J gene TRBJ2-7, with D uncertain. V was clipped by 3 bases and J by 1 base, with 4 bases between them. The CDR3 length is 12 residues. The germline gives CDR1 SEHNR, CDR2 FQNEAQ (reference sequence). The CDR3 DNA sequence: TGTGCCAGCAGCTTCACATCCTACGAGCAGTACTTC. Translating gives CASSFTSYEQYF.

The chain recombines TRBV7-9 with TRBJ2-7; no reliable D call. Germline V CDR1 and CDR2: SEHNR, FQNEAQ (reference sequence). The CDR3 runs 13 residues. V lost 1 base and J 0 bases, leaving 4 bases between the germline ends. The CDR3 reads CASSLGFSYEQYV. Here the CDR3 DNA reads TGTGCCAGCAGCTTAGGTTTCTCCTACGAGCAGTACGTC.

The chain is built from TRBV6-1 and TRBJ2-7; 7 nucleotides align to TRBD1. Germline values: CDR1 MNHNS, CDR2 SASEGT. The V segment lost 6 bases and the J segment 3 bases; nucleotides outside the gene matches: 8. The CDR3 has 14 residues. The CDR3 region is CASRATGTVYEQYF. The DNA of the CDR3 is TGTGCCAGCAGGGCTACGGGGACAGTCTACGAGCAGTACTTC.

This chain uses TRBV5-1 with TRBJ1-1; 8 nucleotides line up with TRBD1. Germline trimming cut 3 bases from V and 1 base from J; bases unmatched to any gene: 14. Germline V gene sequence: CDR1 SGHRS, CDR2 YFSETQ. The CDR3 extends over 18 amino acids. CDR3 sequence reads: CASSSDPTGVVANTEAFF. CDR3 nucleotides: TGCGCCAGCAGCTCCGATCCGACAGGGGTAGTAGCGAACACTGAAGCTTTCTTT.

V gene TRBV13 combines with J gene TRBJ2-4; D not resolved. The CDR3 consists of 14 residues. Germline values: CDR1 PRHDT, CDR2 FYEKMQ (reference sequence). V was cut by 5 bases and J by 1 base, with 9 bases left in between. CDR3 nucleotide sequence: TGTGCCAGCAGCCAAAGAAGGGCCAAAAACATTCAGTACTTC. Amino acids: CASSQRRAKNIQYF.

V is TRBV12-3 or TRBV12-4 and J is TRBJ2-3; the D gene is possibly TRBD2 (5 bases). The CDR3 is 14 residues long. V was pared by 3 bases and J by 2 bases, with 9 bases between. The CDR3 protein is CASSFEGFTDTQYF. DNA for the CDR3: TGTGCCAGCAGTTTTGAGGGATTCACAGATACGCAGTATTTT.

The chain links TRBV29-1 to TRBJ2-1; TRBD2 matches at 14 bases. V shed 7 bases, J shed 6 bases, and the junction held 17 bases outside the gene matches. From germline, CDR1 is SQVTM and CDR2 ANQGSEA. The CDR3 spans 18 residues. The CDR3 DNA reads TGCAGCGACCTTCCGGGACTAGCGGGAGTTAGGACCTCCAATGAGCAGTTCTTC. Protein sequence: CSDLPGLAGVRTSNEQFF.

The V call is TRBV6-6, the J call TRBJ2-7; 7 bases match TRBD1. V lost 0 bases and J lost 7; bases outside the gene matches: 0. The CDR3 spans 12 residues. In germline, CDR1 is MNHNY, CDR2 SVGAGI (reference sequence). For the CDR3, the DNA is TGTGCCAGCAGTTACTCGACAGGGGAGCAGTACGTC. Residues: CASSYSTGEQYV.

The chain carries TRBV19 and TRBJ2-2; no clear D gene. This CDR3 is 13 amino acids long. The germline V and J ends were trimmed by 5 bases and 6 bases, with 10 bases remaining between them. The V gene's germline CDR1 is LNHDA and CDR2 SQIVND (reference sequence). CDR3 nucleotides: TGTGCCAGTAGTGTCTCTCACCCCGGGGAGCTGTTTTTT. Protein product: CASSVSHPGELFF.